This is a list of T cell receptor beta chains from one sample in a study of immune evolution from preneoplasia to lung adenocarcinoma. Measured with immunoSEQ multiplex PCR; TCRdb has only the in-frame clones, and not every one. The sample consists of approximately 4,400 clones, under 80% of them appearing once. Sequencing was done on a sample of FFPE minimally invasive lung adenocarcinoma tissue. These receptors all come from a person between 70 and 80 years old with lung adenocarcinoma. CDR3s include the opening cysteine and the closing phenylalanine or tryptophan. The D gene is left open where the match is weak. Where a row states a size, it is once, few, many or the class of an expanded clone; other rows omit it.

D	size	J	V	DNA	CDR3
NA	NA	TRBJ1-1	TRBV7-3	TGTGCCAGCAGCCCCGGACGGAACACTGAAGCTTTCTTT	CASSPGRNTEAFF
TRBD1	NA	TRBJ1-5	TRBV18	TGTGCCAGCTCACCCGGACAGGATCAGCCCCAGCATTTT	CASSPGQDQPQHF
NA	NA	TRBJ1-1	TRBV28	TGTGCCAGCAGTTCCGTAGGACGGAGTGAAGCTTTCTTT	CASSSVGRSEAFF
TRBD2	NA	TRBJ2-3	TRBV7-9	TGTGCCAGCAGCACGGGGACTAGCGATCTCACAGATACGCAGTATTTT	CASSTGTSDLTDTQYF
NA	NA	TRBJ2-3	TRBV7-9	TGTGCCAGCAGCTGGGCTGCGGGGAGCACAGATACGCAGTATTTT	CASSWAAGSTDTQYF
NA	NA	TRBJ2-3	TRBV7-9	TGTGCCAGCAGCAGACGCCCCCAGGAAGATACGCAGTATTTT	CASSRRPQEDTQYF
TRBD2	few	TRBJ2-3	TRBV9	TGTGCCAGCAGCGTAGTAGCGGGAGGGGTAGATACGCAGTATTTT	CASSVVAGGVDTQYF
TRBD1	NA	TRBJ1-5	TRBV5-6	TGTGCCAGCAGCTTTGATGGAGGACAGGGGGGTCAGCCCCAGCATTTT	CASSFDGGQGGQPQHF
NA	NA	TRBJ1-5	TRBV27	TGTGCCAGCAGTTACCGGACGAATCAGCCCCAGCATTTT	CASSYRTNQPQHF
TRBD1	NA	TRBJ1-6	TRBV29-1	TGCAGCGGCTCCAGGGGGCTTGGTTCACCCCTCCACTTT	CSGSRGLGSPLHF
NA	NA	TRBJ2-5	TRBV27	TGTGCCAGCAGTTCAGGGGTCGTTGAGACCCAGTACTTC	CASSSGVVETQYF
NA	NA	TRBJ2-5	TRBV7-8	TGTGCCAGCACCTCGAGTTATCGGGGAGAGTTAGAGACCCAGTACTTC	CASTSSYRGELETQYF
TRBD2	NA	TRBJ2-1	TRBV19	TGTGCCAGTAGTAGTCTAGCGGGAGGAGGTGAGCAGTTCTTC	CASSSLAGGGEQFF
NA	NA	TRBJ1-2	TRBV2	TGTGCCAGCAGTGATTCCACAGCCCCAATCAACTATGGCTACACCTTC	CASSDSTAPINYGYTF
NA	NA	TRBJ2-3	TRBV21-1	TGTGCCAGCAGCCTACGCGGGACTAGCGGGAGGACAGATACGCAGTATTTT	CASSLRGTSGRTDTQYF
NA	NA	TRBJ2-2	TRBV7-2	TGTGCCAACAGCCCGGCGCCAGGGATGAACACCGGGGAGCTGTTTTTT	CANSPAPGMNTGELFF
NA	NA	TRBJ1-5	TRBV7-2	TGTGCCAGCAGCTTAGACAGGTATAGCAATCAGCCCCAGCATTTT	CASSLDRYSNQPQHF
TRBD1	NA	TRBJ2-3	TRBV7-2	TGTGCCAGCAGCTTAGGAGGACAGGGGGCAGATACGCAGTATTTT	CASSLGGQGADTQYF
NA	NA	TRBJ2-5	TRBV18	TGTGCCAGCTCACTAGGCCCTATCGGGGAAGGAGAGACCCAGTACTTC	CASSLGPIGEGETQYF
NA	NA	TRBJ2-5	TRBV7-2	TGTGCCAGCAGCCAAGTCGCACGGGGGGAGACCCAGTACTTC	CASSQVARGETQYF
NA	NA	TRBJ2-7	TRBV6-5	TGTGCCAGCAGTCAGGACGGAGTGACCTACGAGCAGTACTTC	CASSQDGVTYEQYF
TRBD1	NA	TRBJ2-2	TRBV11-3	TGTGCCAGCAGCCCAAGACAGGGGACCACCGGGGAGCTGTTTTTT	CASSPRQGTTGELFF
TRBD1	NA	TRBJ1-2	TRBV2	TGTGCCAGCCGCGATGGGGGACAGCAGGGCTACACCTTC	CASRDGGQQGYTF
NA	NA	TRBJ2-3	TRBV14	TGTGCCAGCAGCCAAGTCGGGTCCACAGATACGCAGTATTTT	CASSQVGSTDTQYF
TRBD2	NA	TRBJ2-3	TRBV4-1	TGCGCCAGCAGCCAAGGTGGACTAGCGGGGGGGTGGACCGATACGCAGTATTTT	CASSQGGLAGGWTDTQYF
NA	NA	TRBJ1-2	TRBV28	TGTGCCAGCAGTCCCAGCCAGGGGCCATATCGGGGCTACACCTTC	CASSPSQGPYRGYTF
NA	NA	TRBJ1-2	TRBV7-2	TGTGCCAGCACCTTCCAGGGGCGCTACACCTTC	CASTFQGRYTF
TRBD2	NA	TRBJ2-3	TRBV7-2	TGTGCCAGCAGCCCCCGGACTAGCGGGGCTAGCACAGATACGCAGTATTTT	CASSPRTSGASTDTQYF
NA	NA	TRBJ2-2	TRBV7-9	TGTGCCAGCAGCCCCTGGGACACCGGGGAGCTGTTTTTT	CASSPWDTGELFF
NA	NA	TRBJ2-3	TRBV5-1	TGCGCCAGCAGCTTCGCTTACTCGACAGCAGATACGCAGTATTTT	CASSFAYSTADTQYF
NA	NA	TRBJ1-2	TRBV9	TGTGCCAGCAGCGTAGGCCCCCGGTACACCTTC	CASSVGPRYTF
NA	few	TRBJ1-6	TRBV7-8	TGTGCCAGCAGCTTATGGGCGGTTTCTGATAATTCACCCCTCCACTTT	CASSLWAVSDNSPLHF
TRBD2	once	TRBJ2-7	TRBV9	TGTGCCAGCAGCGTAGGACTAGCGGAAATATACGAGCAGTACTTC	CASSVGLAEIYEQYF
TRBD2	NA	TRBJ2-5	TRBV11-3	TGTGCCAGCAGCCCCGGGAGCGGGAGGGACCAAGAGACCCAGTACTTC	CASSPGSGRDQETQYF
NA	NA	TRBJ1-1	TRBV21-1	TGTGCCAGCAGCAAATGGGGACAGGGAGGAGGGTTGAACACTGAAGCTTTCTTT	CASSKWGQGGGLNTEAFF
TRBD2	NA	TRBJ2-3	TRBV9	TGTGCCAGCAGCCAGACCATCAGCGGGGGGGCTGATACGCAGTATTTT	CASSQTISGGADTQYF
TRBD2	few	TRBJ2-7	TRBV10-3	TGTGCCATCAGCCCACTAGCGGGAGCTCTCCCACGGGGGCAGTACTTC	CAISPLAGALPRGQYF